This TCR beta chain was captured in a study of cytomegalovirus exposure and HLA in healthy donors listed by TCRdb under 2017. About the study as a whole: An earlier analysis of approximately 640 of the donors reported 250 to 300 Gb of sequence data and some 120 million unique TCR beta sequences from some 180 million T cells. A later genetic analysis used genome-wide SNP genotypes for about 60% of the roughly 700 donors, treating that subset as a discovery cohort. Alongside the repertoire data, information on donor age, sex, ethnicity and CMV serostatus was compiled. To study patterns of TCR occurrence, a later analysis re-analyzed previously published TCR beta repertoires from around 670 donors and added high-resolution HLA genotyping. The study was designed to test whether signatures of past pathogen exposure could be identified by cataloging public T cell receptors. HLA typing covered class I and class II loci at four-digit resolution. The study profiled the T cell repertoires of under 700 subjects by immunosequencing and related them to cytomegalovirus serostatus. An earlier analysis of about 600 of the donors used high-throughput TCR beta sequencing to judge whether each TCR beta V gene segment behaved as functional or pseudogenic. The number of donors typed differed by locus, with roughly 629-640 for A, B, C, DRB1 and DQB1, 522 for DQA1, about 610 for DPA1, and around 450 for DPB1. Along with the approximately 620-subject first cohort, a separate validation cohort of around 110 different subjects was used. The study combined high-throughput TCR immunosequencing, statistical association of individual TCRs with disease status, and machine learning to predict cytomegalovirus infection status. Because of strong linkage in the cohort, five DR-DQ haplotypes were treated as single units for association and clustering. Of the 300 to 500 genotyped donors, less than 85% were placed in the genetic ancestry cluster associated with self-reported Caucasian donors. Among 350 to 400 genotyped donors of the cohort, an average of about 240,000 unique TCR beta nucleotide sequences were sequenced per donor, roughly 20% of them non-productive. An early release covering 500 to 750 HLA-typed donors comprised approximately 290 gigabases of sequencing data and approximately 80 million unique TCR sequences. Rather than drawing on any new phenotypic data, the later analysis identified candidate immune exposures from TCR beta sequences and the way those sequences occurred across donors. Every repertoire in the discovery cohort had been generated on one and the same sequencing platform. What the study reported, not specific to this receptor: A cluster of highly shared sequence variants was judged likely to represent a technical artifact of the sequencing pipeline. The authors suggested that the approach could potentially be generalized to other disease states and immunological phenotypes. In the study, about 150 TCR beta chains were listed as associated with cytomegalovirus. Broadly in line with IMGT annotations, most TCR beta V segments showed up in productive rearrangements about 87% or about 30% of the time in an earlier analysis of roughly 590 of the donors. A later analysis found that TCR association rates varied across HLA loci, with DRB1 alleles showing the most associated TCRs and HLA-C alleles the fewest. The only immune exposure information available for the cohort was CMV serostatus. A further reported finding was that TCR beta sequences accurately predicted the HLA-A and HLA-B alleles for most subjects in the first cohort. Presence/absence analyses assumed roughly uniform sequencing depth across donors, an assumption that may not hold. According to a later analysis, most CMV-associated TCR beta chains appeared to be HLA-restricted, and the HLA associations seemed to be driven largely by CMV exposure. A few of the identified cytomegalovirus-associated TCR beta chains were confirmed in vitro to be specific for cytomegalovirus antigens. Compared with equally common non-associated chains, HLA-associated TCR beta chains in a later analysis were more clonally expanded and had lower generation probabilities. An association between a missense DCLRE1C variant and V-gene and J-gene trimming of TCR beta chains was found in a later genetic analysis and replicated in an independent cohort. Because counts were too low, seventeen rarely observed V segments, including chromosome 9 orphons, were excluded from the earlier analysis of about 500 of the donors. HLA typing was unavailable for some donors at each locus, so association tests used only the typed subset. According to a later genetic analysis, donors in an Asian-associated ancestry cluster had fewer N-insertions in productive TCRs than the approximately 650-donor mean. Several of the top co-occurrence clusters appeared to be linked to parvovirus B19, influenza, CMV and Epstein-Barr virus, according to a later analysis. Correlated functional status among segregating V segments might reflect linkage disequilibrium, but an unknown experimental factor could not be ruled out. While some public TCRs were present in many individuals, most TCR sequences turned up only very rarely across donors. The cohort was sequenced for TCR beta chains only, and without alpha or paired-chain data the features that could be detected were limited. A later analysis associated approximately 17,000 TCR beta sequences with specific HLA alleles at a false discovery rate of 0.05. In both the original and validation cohorts, the classifier was reported to diagnose cytomegalovirus status with high specificity and sensitivity. Strong co-occurrence of HLA alleles, especially DR and DQ, made assigning TCR associations to individual alleles difficult.

Of note for this clone: Its antigen is not yet known. No much larger clone exists at a distance of one base, and base qualities are not known.

The library was made by the immunoSEQ multiplex PCR assay. A mixture of 60 forward primers for TCR Vbeta segments and 13 reverse primers for TCR Jbeta segments was used in the multiplex PCR. The CDR3 region of rearranged TCR beta genes was amplified from genomic DNA by a multiplex PCR assay. The amplified TCR beta libraries were sequenced on the Illumina HiSeq System as 87-base-pair reads. The paper's data handling went like this. A later analysis tallied roughly 78 million unique TCR beta chains across the 640 or so repertoires, and approximately 11 million of those chains were shared by two or more donors. Raw reads were error-corrected and collapsed into unique sequences by a nearest-neighbor algorithm in which closely related sequences were merged to remove PCR and sequencing errors. Alignment of CDR3 sequences to IMGT reference sequences was used to assign V, D and J gene segments. For a sequence to be retained, a match of at least six nucleotides was required to both a V gene segment and a J gene segment. A rearrangement counted as productive if the CDR3 had no stop codons and remained in frame with V and J, and every other rearrangement counted as non-productive. CDR3 was defined by IMGT convention, running from the second conserved V-encoded cysteine to the conserved J-encoded phenylalanine. The earlier analysis of about 640 of the donors excluded any sequence lacking an unambiguous match to a single V gene segment. In an earlier analysis of 587 of the donors, V segments were called functional above 56.7% productive rearrangements and were called segregating when the between-donor standard deviation exceeded 5%. A statistical classification framework was built to diagnose cytomegalovirus status from the catalog of TCR beta chain sequences. In a later analysis, V and J genes were assigned by comparing TCR nucleotide sequences against IMGT/GENE-DB human TR gene sequences. A later analysis assigned CDR3 sequences and most-parsimonious VDJ recombination scenarios with the TCRdist pipeline. In a later analysis, every TCR beta chain was defined by the combination of its CDR3 amino acid sequence and its V-gene family, and reads without a unique V-gene family were dropped. A later analysis removed 592 highly shared, low-generation-probability nucleotide sequences to deal with suspected cross-contamination and a sequencing artifact. For each public chain, a later analysis derived a clonal expansion index from normalized ranks of inferred template counts within each repertoire. In a later analysis, generation probabilities were computed with a VDJ recombination model fitted to out-of-frame rearrangements, and the resulting probabilities were checked against IGoR. In a later analysis, hypergeometric tests were used to score TCR-TCR, TCR-HLA and TCR-CMV co-occurrence, with a repertoire-size bias correction applied to TCR pairs. A later analysis estimated false discovery rates by permuting HLA or CMV assignments 20 times. In a later analysis, co-occurring TCRs were grouped with DBSCAN, and TCRdist sequence similarity was added when clustering was performed within HLA-allele-positive subsets. Repertoires with fewer than 30,000 or more than 120,000 public chains were left out of co-occurrence clustering, as were about 5 repertoires with anomalous nucleotide sharing. The table was pulled from immuneACCESS by TCRdb, which kept in-frame rearrangements only. Such tables lose some clones; where checked, under half of the loss comes from unresolved V genes, and the rest has no known cause. That table furnishes V, J and clone size, whereas the DNA furnished D and trimming. In this sample the table shows under 150,000 clones, about 73% of which occur a single time. The ten largest clonotypes hold 2.9% of the sample.

The cohort comprised approximately 700 healthy bone marrow donors. Cohort members were all nominally healthy when sampled, although unrecorded immune exposures were likely present. Of the approximately 700 cohort members, nearly 300 had a positive CMV serostatus and about 400 had a negative one, while no CMV serostatus was recorded for the donor. A peripheral blood sample was provided by each donor, and peripheral blood mononuclear cells were used for TCR beta sequencing. The Qiagen DNeasy Blood Extraction Kit was used to extract genomic DNA from the blood cell samples. The sample was PBMCs. The receptor was derived from a human donor in good health.

The DNA sequence follows: TGTGCCAGCAGTTTTGGCCAGGGAAGCAATCAGCCCCAGCATTTT. Translated, this gives CASSFGQGSNQPQHF. The chain is assembled from TRBV27 and TRBJ1-5; matching of 5 bases hints at TRBD1 as the D gene. The CDR3 runs 15 residues from the cysteine to the phenylalanine. Just the 45-base CDR3 DNA is kept, in frame starting at base 1. For CDR1 and CDR2, the germline V gene (reference sequence) lists MNHEY and SMNVEV. The germline ends are 10 bases apart after V is trimmed by 3 bases and J by 1 base.